This T cell receptor (beta chain) was identified during a study of radiotherapy plus CTLA-4 blockade in lung cancer. Findings of the study overall: In blood, tumor-derived TCR clones expanded after radiotherapy plus ipilimumab. Reports state that early shifts in blood T cell clones, with interferon-beta, best predicted response.

This clone was counted between two and nine times. The antigen remains undetermined. CTLA-4 blockade using ipilimumab, together with focal radiation, was received by patients with chemo-refractory metastatic non-small-cell lung cancer. The CDR3 is 16 residues long. CDR1 SEHNR and CDR2 FQNEAQ come from the germline V gene (reference sequence). Trimming stripped 4 bases from V and 2 bases from J, with 16 bases between. Method: immunoSEQ multiplex PCR; TCRdb's copy keeps in-frame clones and lacks some. Of around 80,000 clones in the sample, more than 60% are singletons; the top ten hold approximately 22%.

The J gene is TRBJ2-3, the V gene TRBV7-9; D may be TRBD1 (7 bases). This clonotype was obtained from a human donor with non-small cell lung cancer whose response to radiotherapy plus ipilimumab could not be evaluated. Some clones in this sample may be carry-over from other donors' samples. The specimen comprised peripheral blood, sampled from a patient treated with radiotherapy plus ipilimumab. This CDR3 reads CASSSNDRDFTDTQYF. The CDR3 bases are TGTGCCAGCAGCTCTAACGACAGGGACTTCACAGATACGCAGTATTTT. Supplemented by reference TRBV7-9 and TRBJ2-3, the full variable domain reads DTGVSQNPRHKITKRGQNVTFRCDPISEHNRLYWYRQTLGQGPEFLTYFQNEAQLEKSRLLSDRFSAERPKGSFSTLEIQRTEQGDSAMYLCASSSNDRDFTDTQYFGPGTRLTVL.